This TCR beta chain is from a study of T cell responses to AZD1222 COVID-19 vaccine. Study-wide results and limits: Seropositivity was recorded at baseline in only six AZD1222 recipients. Reportedly, close to half of spike-specific TCRs are directed against unmutated variant regions.

The protocol was immunoSEQ multiplex PCR, while the TCRdb copy is restricted to in-frame clones and leaves out a portion. The data show over 120,000 clones, with approximately 93% seen just once and 9.5% to 15% held by the top ten. This clone has just one count. The antigen remains unidentified. The CDR3 has 12 residues. V lost 2 bases to trimming and J lost 6 bases, with 5 bases between them. The germline gives CDR1 SGHTA, CDR2 FQGNSA. The TCR sequence derives from an adult who had recovered from COVID-19. Sequenced here: peripheral blood, sampled after recovery from COVID-19. V and J are TRBV7-2 and TRBJ1-5; D gene uncertain. The CDR3 nucleotides are TGTGCCAGCAGCTTAAACGGTCAGCCCCAGCATTTT. It yields the protein CASSLNGQPQHF.